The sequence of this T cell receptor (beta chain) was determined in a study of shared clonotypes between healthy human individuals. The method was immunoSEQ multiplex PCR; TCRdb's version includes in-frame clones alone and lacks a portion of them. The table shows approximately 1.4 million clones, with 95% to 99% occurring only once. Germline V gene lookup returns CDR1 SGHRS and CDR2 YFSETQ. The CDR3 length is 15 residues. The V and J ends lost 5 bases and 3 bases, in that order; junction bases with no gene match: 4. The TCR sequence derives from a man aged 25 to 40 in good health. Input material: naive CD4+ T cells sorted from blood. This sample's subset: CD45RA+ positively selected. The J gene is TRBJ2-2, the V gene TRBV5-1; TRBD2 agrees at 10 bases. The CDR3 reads CASSTLAGDTGELFF. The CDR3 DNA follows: TGCGCCAGCAGTACGCTAGCGGGGGACACCGGGGAGCTGTTTTTT.